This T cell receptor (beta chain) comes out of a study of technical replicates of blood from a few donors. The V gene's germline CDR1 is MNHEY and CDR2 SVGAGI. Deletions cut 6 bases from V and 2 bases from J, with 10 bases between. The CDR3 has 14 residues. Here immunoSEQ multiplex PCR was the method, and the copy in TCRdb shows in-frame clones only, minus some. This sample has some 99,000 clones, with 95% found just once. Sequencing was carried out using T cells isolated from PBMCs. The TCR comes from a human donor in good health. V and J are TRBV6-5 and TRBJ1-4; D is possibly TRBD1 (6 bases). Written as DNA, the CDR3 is TGTGCCAGCAGACAGGGAGGGACTAATGAAAAACTGTTTTTT. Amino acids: CASRQGGTNEKLFF.